The 3 T cell receptor beta chains below all came from one sample that was sequenced in a study of blood T cell repertoires in COVID-19. Profiled with immunoSEQ multiplex PCR; TCRdb holds only in-frame clones, not every one. The sample has around 280,000 clones; over 85% are singletons. The sequencing input was peripheral blood. The receptors here all came from a woman in her 30s with COVID-19, enrolled during active disease.

V usage is TRBV11-2 and J usage is TRBJ1-2; D ambiguous. V lost 6 bases and J lost 5, with 10 bases in between. Germline-derived CDR1 and CDR2 are SGHAT and FQNNGV. The CDR3 totals 12 residues. The CDR3 DNA is TGTGCCAGCAGAATGACGGGATATGGCTACACCTTC. It codes for CASRMTGYGYTF.

This rearrangement joins TRBV5-8 to TRBJ2-4, with 10 positions matching TRBD1. This CDR3 contains 17 residues. Per the germline V gene, CDR1 is SGHTS and CDR2 is YDEGEE. J gave up 0 bases and V 3 bases, and 6 bases lay outside the gene matches. CDR3 protein: CASSWETGGLAKNIQYF. The CDR3 DNA is TGTGCCAGCAGCTGGGAGACAGGGGGCCTAGCCAAAAACATTCAGTACTTC.

The CDR3 sequence: CASGKRDRGRYEQYF. The CDR3 coding sequence is TGTGCTAGTGGCAAGAGGGACAGGGGGAGGTACGAGCAGTACTTC. The rearrangement joins TRBV12-5 to TRBJ2-7; 11 nucleotides line up with TRBD1. V lost 6 bases to trimming and J lost 4 bases; unmatched junction nucleotides: 8. CDR1 is LGHNT, CDR2 FRNRAP, per germline. CDR3 size: 15 residues.